This T cell receptor beta chain was profiled in a study of regulatory T cells in long-lasting Graves disease. Regarding the study as a whole: Patients with persistent Graves' had lower TCR diversity than newly diagnosed patients. Persistent disease showed a preference for TRBV28, TRBJ1-2 and TRBJ2-5.

This clonotype appeared many times. The antigen is undetermined. Arm-PCR with iRepertoire HTBI primers amplified the CDR3 regions for these TCR beta libraries. In TCRdb, the multiplex PCR reads were re-called with MiXCR into one record per CDR3 protein. The table lists 300,000 to 500,000 distinct CDR3 sequences, less than 25% of them singletons. Sample time point: persistent/refractory GD, antithyroid drugs over 5 years with positive TRAb. Generation of the TCR library employed RNA extracted from PBMCs. American Thyroid Association guidelines defined Graves' disease diagnosis. Germline V lookup: CDR1 SGHAT, CDR2 FQNNGV. The CDR3 sequence is 16 residues long. The V gene end was trimmed by 5 bases and the J gene end by 5 bases; junction bases not matched to a gene: 9.

The sequence came from a female donor with Graves disease. The sequenced sample was peripheral blood mononuclear cells (PBMCs), obtained when the disease was refractory, from a patient treated with antithyroid drugs. The chain employs TRBV11-2 and TRBJ2-7; 13 bases match TRBD2. The CDR3 DNA sequence: TGTGCCAGCAGCCGGGGCGGACTAGCGGGAGTCAACGAGCAGTACTTC. Its protein product is CASSRGGLAGVNEQYF.